This section outlines one T cell receptor beta chain sequence together with its context. Antigen: not known. This entry comes from a study of CD8 T cells in Susac syndrome. Findings of the study overall: A relatively small number of individuals underwent TCR sequencing and HLA analysis.

Roughly 0.45 to 1 ug RNA was reverse transcribed with random hexamers. Amplification of TCR beta CDR3 across 54 Vbeta and 13 Jbeta was performed with immunoSEQ multiplex PCR. TCRdb itself ran the immunoSEQ multiplex PCR reads through MiXCR, one entry per CDR3 protein. The sample lists about 300,000 distinct CDR3 sequences; almost 85% were seen once. This CDR3 region has 15 residues. The V and J ends lost 3 bases and 5 bases respectively, with 16 bases between them. Germline V gives CDR1 KGHSH, CDR2 LQKENI. Peripheral blood CD8+ and CD4+ T cells were profiled by TCR beta sequencing. Multiple sclerosis controls were treatment-naive patients with stable or active relapsing-remitting disease.

The chain has TRBV18 and TRBJ1-1, with TRBD1 as a possible D gene (5 bases). Sequencing was performed on CD8+ T cells from PBMCs. The sequence was obtained from a human donor with multiple sclerosis. CDR3 bases: TGTGCCAGCTCACCCACGGTAGGGGTGGGGACTGAAGCTTTCTTT. It encodes CASSPTVGVGTEAFF.